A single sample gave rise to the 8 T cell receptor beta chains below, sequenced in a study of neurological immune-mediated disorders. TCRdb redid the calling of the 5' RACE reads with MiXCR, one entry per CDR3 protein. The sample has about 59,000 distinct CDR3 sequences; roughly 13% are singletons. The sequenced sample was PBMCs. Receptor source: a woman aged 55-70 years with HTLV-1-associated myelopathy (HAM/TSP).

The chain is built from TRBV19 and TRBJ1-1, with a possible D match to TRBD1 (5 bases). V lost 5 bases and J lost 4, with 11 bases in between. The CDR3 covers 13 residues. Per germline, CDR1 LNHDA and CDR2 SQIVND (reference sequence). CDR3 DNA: TGTGCCAGTAGTCCCATGGGGGGCACTGAAGCTTTCTTT. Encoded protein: CASSPMGGTEAFF.

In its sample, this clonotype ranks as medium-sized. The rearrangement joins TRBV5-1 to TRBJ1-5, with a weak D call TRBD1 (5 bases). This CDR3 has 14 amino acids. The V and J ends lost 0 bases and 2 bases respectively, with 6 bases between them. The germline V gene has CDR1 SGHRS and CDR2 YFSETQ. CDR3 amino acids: CASSLGGGNQPQHF. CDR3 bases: TGCGCCAGCAGCTTGGGAGGGGGCAATCAGCCCCAGCATTTT. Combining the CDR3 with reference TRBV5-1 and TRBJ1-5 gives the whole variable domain KAGVTQTPRYLIKTRGQQVTLSCSPISGHRSVSWYQQTPGQGLQFLFEYFSETQRNKGNFPGRFSGRQFSNSRSEMNVSTLELGDSALYLCASSLGGGNQPQHFGDGTRLSIL.

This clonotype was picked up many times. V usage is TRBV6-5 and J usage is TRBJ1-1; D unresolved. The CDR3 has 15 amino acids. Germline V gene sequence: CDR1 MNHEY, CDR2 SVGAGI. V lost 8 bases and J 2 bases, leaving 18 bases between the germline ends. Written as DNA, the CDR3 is TGTGCCAGCTACAGTTACTCGCACCAAAACACTGAAGCTTTCTTT. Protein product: CASYSYSHQNTEAFF.

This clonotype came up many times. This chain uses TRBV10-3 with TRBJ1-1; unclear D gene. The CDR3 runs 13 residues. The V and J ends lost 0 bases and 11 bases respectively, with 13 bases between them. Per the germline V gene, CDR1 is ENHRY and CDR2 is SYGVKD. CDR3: CAISESGGLTAFF. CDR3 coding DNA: TGTGCCATCAGTGAGTCCGGCGGACTTACGGCTTTCTTT.

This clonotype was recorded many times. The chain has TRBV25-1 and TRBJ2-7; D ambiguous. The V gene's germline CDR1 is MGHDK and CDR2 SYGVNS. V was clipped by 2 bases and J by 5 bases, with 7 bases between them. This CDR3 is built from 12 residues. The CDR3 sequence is CASSEVGDEQYF. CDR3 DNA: TGTGCCAGCAGTGAAGTGGGCGACGAGCAGTACTTC.

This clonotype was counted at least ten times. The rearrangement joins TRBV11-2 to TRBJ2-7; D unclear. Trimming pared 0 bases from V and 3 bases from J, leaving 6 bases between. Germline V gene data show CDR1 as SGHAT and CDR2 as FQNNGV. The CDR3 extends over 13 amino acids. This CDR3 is CASSLDHNYEQYF. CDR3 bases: TGTGCCAGCAGCTTAGATCACAACTACGAGCAGTACTTC.

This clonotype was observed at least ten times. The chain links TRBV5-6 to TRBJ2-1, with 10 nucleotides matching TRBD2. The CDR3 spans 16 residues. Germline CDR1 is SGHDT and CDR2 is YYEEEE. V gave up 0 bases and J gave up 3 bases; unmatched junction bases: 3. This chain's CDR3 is CASSLEPSGSYNEQFF. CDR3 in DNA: TGTGCCAGCAGCTTGGAGCCTAGCGGGAGCTACAATGAGCAGTTCTTC.

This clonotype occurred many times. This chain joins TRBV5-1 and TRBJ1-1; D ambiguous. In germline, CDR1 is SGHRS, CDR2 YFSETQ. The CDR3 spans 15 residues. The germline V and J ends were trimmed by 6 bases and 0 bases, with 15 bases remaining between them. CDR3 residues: CASTPILDMNTEAFF. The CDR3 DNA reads TGCGCCAGCACGCCCATACTCGACATGAACACTGAAGCTTTCTTT. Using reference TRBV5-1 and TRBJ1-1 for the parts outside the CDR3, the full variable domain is KAGVTQTPRYLIKTRGQQVTLSCSPISGHRSVSWYQQTPGQGLQFLFEYFSETQRNKGNFPGRFSGRQFSNSRSEMNVSTLELGDSALYLCASTPILDMNTEAFFGQGTRLTVV.